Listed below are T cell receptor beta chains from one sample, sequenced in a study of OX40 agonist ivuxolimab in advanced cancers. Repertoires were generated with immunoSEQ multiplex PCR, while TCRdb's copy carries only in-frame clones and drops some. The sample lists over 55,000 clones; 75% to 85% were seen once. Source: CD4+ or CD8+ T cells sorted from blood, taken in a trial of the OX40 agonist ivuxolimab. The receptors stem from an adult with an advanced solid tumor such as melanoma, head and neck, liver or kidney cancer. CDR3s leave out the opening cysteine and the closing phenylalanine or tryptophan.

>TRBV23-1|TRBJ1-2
ASSQSLGYT
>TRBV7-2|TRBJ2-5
ASSLAAGGGQETQY
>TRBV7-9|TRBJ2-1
ASSQEGVRGGSSYNEQF
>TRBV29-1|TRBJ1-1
SVEQNTEAF
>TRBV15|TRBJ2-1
ATSRDPSSYNEQF
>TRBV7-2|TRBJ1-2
ASDRIDYGYT
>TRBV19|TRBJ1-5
ASSGTGGYQPQH
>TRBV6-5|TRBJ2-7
ASSYVGRGYEQY
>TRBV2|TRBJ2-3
ASSVGRADTQY
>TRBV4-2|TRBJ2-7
ASSQDPWGASRAKGSYEQY
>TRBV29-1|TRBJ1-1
SVVSGGTEAF
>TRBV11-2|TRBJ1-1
ASRRPGHRNTEAF
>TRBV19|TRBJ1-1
ASIRWNTEAF
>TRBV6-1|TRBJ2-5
ASSETRETQY
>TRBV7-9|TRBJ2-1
ASSSNRGIDEQF
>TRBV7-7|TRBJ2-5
ASSSSGTGVETQY
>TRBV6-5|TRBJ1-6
ASSTGEANSPLH
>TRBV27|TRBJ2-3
ASSSQALTDTQY
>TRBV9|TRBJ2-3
ASSVAGLAATDTQY
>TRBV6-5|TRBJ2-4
ASSFGITEGNIQY
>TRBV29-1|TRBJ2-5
SVGSETQY
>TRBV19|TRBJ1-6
AGRTGDSPLH
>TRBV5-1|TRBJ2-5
ASSLTGGPQETQY
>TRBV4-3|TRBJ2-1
ASSQDRDKGLYNEQF
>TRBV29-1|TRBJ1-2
SVEAGSPFGYT
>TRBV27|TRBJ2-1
ASSPLAGGDNEQF
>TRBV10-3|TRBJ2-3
AIIDSDTDTQY
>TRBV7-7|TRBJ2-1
ASSSSPYNEQF
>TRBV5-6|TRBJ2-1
ASSFRLAGRSGQF
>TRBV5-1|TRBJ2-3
ASSYYATGRNTDTQY
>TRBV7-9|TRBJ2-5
ASSLWPIRRSTQY
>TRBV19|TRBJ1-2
ASSRQVSYGYT
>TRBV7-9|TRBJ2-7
ASDPGTGAYEQY
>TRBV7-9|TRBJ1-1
ASSLGRGTNTEAF
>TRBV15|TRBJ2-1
ATSRERRLAGNAYNEQF
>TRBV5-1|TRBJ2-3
ASSLGGVTDTQY
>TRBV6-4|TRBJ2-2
ASSEVSAGGTNTGELF
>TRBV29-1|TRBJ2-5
SVDTGSGETQY
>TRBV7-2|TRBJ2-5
ASSPLSSGGTQY
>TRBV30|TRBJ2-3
AWEFGNTQY